Presented here are 14 T cell receptor beta chains from one specimen sequenced in a study of T cell responses to AZD1222 COVID-19 vaccine. Data came from immunoSEQ multiplex PCR; TCRdb stores just in-frame clones and leaves some out. The table has 26,000 or so clones, about 92% seen once. The source was peripheral blood, collected 28 days after the second AZD1222 dose. The origin of the receptors is an adult who received the AZD1222 COVID-19 vaccine.

The V call is TRBV28, the J call TRBJ1-4, with no clear D. Trimming took off 5 bases at V and 0 bases at J, with 10 bases between the two ends. CDR1 is MDHEN, CDR2 SYDVKM, per germline. The CDR3 consists of 15 residues. The CDR3 loop is CASSIDKTTNEKLFF. The DNA of the CDR3 is TGTGCCAGCAGTATTGATAAGACAACTAATGAAAAACTGTTTTTT.

The chain links TRBV6-1 to TRBJ1-2; 9 nucleotides line up with TRBD1. Germline CDR1 and CDR2: MNHNS and SASEGT. The CDR3 is made up of 15 amino acids. After removal of 0 bases from V and 4 bases from J, the junction contained 3 bases not matched to a gene. In nucleotides, the CDR3 is TGTGCCAGCAGTGAAGCGACAGGGGGACTCTATGGCTACACCTTC. Amino acids: CASSEATGGLYGYTF.

The chain uses TRBV5-4 and TRBJ1-1, with D unresolved. Germline V gene data show CDR1 as SGHNT and CDR2 as YYREEE (reference sequence). Trimming stripped 0 bases from V and 4 bases from J, with 4 bases between. This CDR3 comprises 12 residues. In DNA form, the CDR3 reads TGTGCCAGCAGCTTGGAGAGCACTGAAGCTTTCTTT. It yields the protein CASSLESTEAFF.

The chain employs TRBV30 and TRBJ1-5, with a weak D call TRBD1 (5 bases). Trimming removed 0 bases from V and 4 bases from J, with 16 bases in between. CDR1 and CDR2 from the germline V gene are GTSNPN and SVGIG (reference sequence). The CDR3 spans 16 residues. CDR3 bases: TGTGCCTGGAGTGTACGGGGGACGTTTCGGAATCAGCCCCAGCATTTT. It is translated as CAWSVRGTFRNQPQHF.

This sequence joins TRBV3-1 (or the pseudogene TRBV3-2) and TRBJ1-4, with unresolved D. CDR3 size: 14 residues. CDR1 and CDR2 from the germline V gene are LGHDT and YNNKEL (reference sequence). V was cut by 5 bases and J by 11 bases, with 18 bases left in between. The CDR3 nucleotides read TGTGCCAGCAGCACCCCCTTGGACCCTGTGAAACTGTTTTTT. As protein: CASSTPLDPVKLFF.

This chain connects TRBV27 to TRBJ1-6; D not resolved. The CDR3 covers 15 residues. Trimming removed 5 bases at V and 7 bases at J, with 15 bases between. The germline V gene has CDR1 MNHEY and CDR2 SMNVEV (reference sequence). The DNA of the CDR3 is TGTGCCAGCAGTCGGAGGGAGGGAGACAATTCACCCCTCCACTTT. Translating gives CASSRREGDNSPLHF.

This sequence joins TRBV19 and TRBJ2-3; D might be TRBD2 (6 bases). Trimming left V 1 base short and J 3 bases short, with 11 bases between. CDR3 size: 15 residues. The V gene's germline CDR1 is LNHDA and CDR2 SQIVND (reference sequence). CDR3 sequence reads: CASSIGGVGTDTQYF. The CDR3 DNA follows: TGTGCCAGTAGTATAGGGGGGGTTGGGACAGATACGCAGTATTTT.

The chain links TRBV7-3 to TRBJ2-2, with no clear D. Germline V lookup: CDR1 SGHTA, CDR2 FQGTGA. V was cut by 5 bases and J by 7 bases, with 8 bases left in between. The length of the CDR3 is 12 residues. CDR3 region: CASSGQYGELFF. The CDR3, as DNA: TGTGCCAGCAGCGGTCAATACGGGGAGCTGTTTTTT.

In this sample, this clone turned up a few times. The rearrangement links TRBV2 to TRBJ1-4; TRBD1 agrees at 8 bases. Germline V lookup: CDR1 SNHLY, CDR2 FYNNEI. The length of the CDR3 is 14 residues. Losses at the gene ends were 4 bases for V and 8 bases for J; bases not matched to a gene: 6. This chain's CDR3 is CASSGDRLREKLFF. CDR3 DNA sequence: TGTGCCAGCAGTGGGGACAGGTTGAGGGAAAAACTGTTTTTT. Complete variable domain (other parts from reference TRBV2 and TRBJ1-4): EPEVTQTPSHQVTQMGQEVILRCVPISNHLYFYWYRQILGQKVEFLVSFYNNEISEKSEIFDDQFSVERPDGSNFTLKIRSTKLEDSAMYFCASSGDRLREKLFFGSGTQLSVL.

The chain joins TRBV9 to TRBJ1-1, with D uncertain. This CDR3 is 15 amino acids long. Germline V CDR1 and CDR2: SGDLS, YYNGEE. V lost 3 bases to trimming and J lost 2 bases, with 14 bases between them. This CDR3 is CASSGSRTGNTEAFF. Written as DNA, the CDR3 is TGTGCCAGCAGCGGGTCCCGGACGGGAAACACTGAAGCTTTCTTT. The full variable domain, with the rest looked up from reference TRBV9 and TRBJ1-1, is DSGVTQTPKHLITATGQRVTLRCSPRSGDLSVYWYQQSLDQGLQFLIQYYNGEERAKGNILERFSAQQFPDLHSELNLSSLELGDSALYFCASSGSRTGNTEAFFGQGTRLTVV.

The rearrangement joins TRBV10-3 to TRBJ2-3; TRBD2 is a possible D gene (5 bases). CDR1 is ENHRY, CDR2 SYGVKD, per germline. The V end was cut by 3 bases, the J end by 1 base, with 11 bases between. CDR3 length: 15 residues. The CDR3 reads CAISDQRTGTDTQYF. The DNA for the CDR3 is TGTGCCATCAGTGACCAGCGGACCGGCACAGATACGCAGTATTTT.

V gene TRBV19 combines with J gene TRBJ2-2; D possibly uses TRBD1 or TRBD2 (5 bases each). CDR1 and CDR2 (germline): LNHDA, SQIVND (reference sequence). CDR3 size: 17 residues. The ends were cut back, 3 bases at V and 2 bases at J, with 16 bases in the middle. Here the CDR3 reads CASSMVGQRTNTGELFF. The DNA for the CDR3 is TGTGCCAGTAGTATGGTCGGGCAGCGGACAAACACCGGGGAGCTGTTTTTT. Supplemented by reference TRBV19 and TRBJ2-2, the full variable domain reads DGGITQSPKYLFRKEGQNVTLSCEQNLNHDAMYWYRQDPGQGLRLIYYSQIVNDFQKGDIAEGYSVSREKKESFPLTVTSAQKNPTAFYLCASSMVGQRTNTGELFFGEGSRLTVL.

There are a few counts of this clone. The rearrangement uses TRBV29-1 and TRBJ2-5; 13 positions agree with TRBD2. Germline V lookup: CDR1 SQVTM, CDR2 ANQGSEA. This CDR3 has 15 amino acids. V dropped 6 bases and J dropped 1; count of bases not matched to a gene: 5. DNA of the CDR3: TGCAGCGTGTTTACTAGCGGGGGGGGCCAAGAGACCCAGTACTTC. Translated: CSVFTSGGGQETQYF.

The gene calls are TRBV19 and TRBJ2-1; D may match TRBD1 or TRBD2 (5 bases each). V was clipped by 5 bases and J by 7 bases, with 21 bases between them. CDR3 length: 16 amino acids. The germline V gene encodes CDR1 LNHDA and CDR2 SQIVND (reference sequence). The CDR3 nucleotides read TGTGCCAGTAGTCCCACAGGAGCCCGATGGGGGAATGAGCAGTTCTTC. It is translated as CASSPTGARWGNEQFF.